This T cell receptor (beta chain) stems from a study of T cell changes during pregnancy in multiple sclerosis. The ends lost 4 bases at V and 2 bases at J; junction bases unmatched: 8. The CDR3 covers 16 residues. Germline V gene sequence: CDR1 SGHNT, CDR2 YYREEE (reference sequence). Sequencing used immunoSEQ multiplex PCR; TCRdb keeps in-frame clones, though not all of them. The data contain approximately 50,000 clones, 91% of them singletons. This sequence originates from a female donor with multiple sclerosis, enrolled in a pregnancy study. The chain uses TRBV5-4 and TRBJ2-1; 8 bases agree with TRBD2. Sequenced material: CD8+ T cells from peripheral blood mononuclear cells, taken after pregnancy. The CDR3 region has the DNA TGTGCCAGCAGCCCCGGGGGGGGCTCTGCCTACAATGAGCAGTTCTTC. This sequence encodes CASSPGGGSAYNEQFF.